The entry that follows covers one T cell receptor (beta chain) sequence. Its cognate antigen is unknown. This CDR3 has 14 amino acids. V trimming: 4 bases; J trimming: 8 bases; junction bases outside the gene matches: 5. Germline values: CDR1 SEHNR, CDR2 FQNEAQ (reference sequence). This entry is derived from a study of cytomegalovirus exposure and HLA in healthy donors. Study-level information: Previous work identified roughly 120 million unique TCR beta sequences from approximately 190 million T cells.

Overall study results and limits: More than 15,000 TCR beta sequences were associated with HLA alleles at 0.05 false discovery rate in a later analysis. Sequences of the TCR beta chain were said to predict the HLA-A and HLA-B alleles of most subjects accurately.

PCR employed 60 Vbeta and 13 Jbeta primers. Produced via immunoSEQ multiplex PCR; TCRdb's table is partial and in-frame only. The sample includes under 150,000 clones, roughly 82% of them seen just once. This sequence joins TRBV7-9 and TRBJ1-4; 9 positions match TRBD1. The receptor comes from a man in his forties or fifties in good health and CMV-seronegative. The sequenced material came from PBMCs. CDR3 in amino acids: CASSSTGGAEKLFF. The CDR3 DNA reads as TGTGCCAGCAGCTCAACAGGGGGCGCGGAAAAACTGTTTTTT.